The 17 T cell receptor beta chains given below trace back to one sample, sequenced in a study of identical twins. In TCRdb, the 5' RACE reads were re-called with MiXCR into one record per CDR3 protein. The data contain 470,000 or so distinct CDR3 sequences, approximately 24% of them singletons. These data are also associated with another study on T cells expressing NK-cell markers.

Source material: CD4+ T cells sorted from blood. The receptors here all came from a woman under 30 in good health.

There are a few counts of this clonotype. V and J are TRBV6-5 and TRBJ1-6; no clear D. V dropped 5 bases and J dropped 7 bases, with 6 bases sitting between them. The CDR3 runs 12 residues. Germline values: CDR1 MNHEY, CDR2 SVGAGI. The CDR3 loop reads CASSERNSPLHF. CDR3 sequence (DNA): TGTGCCAGCAGTGAGAGAAATTCACCCCTCCACTTT.

This clonotype has a handful of counts. V is TRBV6-1 and J is TRBJ2-5; TRBD2 aligns across 7 bases. This CDR3 has 16 residues. Germline CDR1 is MNHNS and CDR2 is SASEGT. Unmatched junction bases numbered 14, after V lost 5 bases and J lost 5 bases. The CDR3 sequence is CASSPPPGLWAETQYF. The DNA of the CDR3 is TGTGCCAGCAGTCCCCCCCCGGGACTATGGGCGGAGACCCAGTACTTC.

This clonotype was seen more than once but under ten times. The J gene is TRBJ2-1, the V gene TRBV2; TRBD2 agrees at 7 bases. The CDR3 covers 15 residues. Germline loops: CDR1 SNHLY, CDR2 FYNNEI. Losses at the gene ends were 6 bases for V and 0 bases for J; bases not matched to a gene: 5. The CDR3 DNA reads TGTGCCAGCAGGCAAGGACTAGACTCCTACAATGAGCAGTTCTTC. Protein: CASRQGLDSYNEQFF.

Written as DNA, the CDR3 is TGCGCCAGCAGCCTCCTACAGGGAACCTATGGCTACACCTTC. This gives the protein CASSLLQGTYGYTF. This sequence joins TRBV5-1 and TRBJ1-2; possibly TRBD1 for D (6 bases). Germline V gives CDR1 SGHRS, CDR2 YFSETQ. CDR3 length: 14 amino acids. The V gene lost 4 bases and the J gene lost 4 bases, with 14 bases spanning the gap.

This clonotype appeared a single time. The chain recombines TRBV20-1 with TRBJ2-1; D is undetermined. The length of the CDR3 is 14 residues. Germline CDR1 DFQATT, CDR2 SNEGSKA (reference sequence). V dropped 0 bases and J dropped 8 bases, with 14 bases sitting between them. This chain's CDR3 is CSARDGPNGDEQFF. The CDR3 region has the DNA TGCAGTGCTAGAGATGGACCGAATGGGGATGAGCAGTTCTTC.

The chain recombines TRBV4-1 with TRBJ2-3; 13 bases map to TRBD2. The CDR3 is 18 residues long. CDR1 and CDR2 from the germline V gene are MGHRA and YSYEKL. V was clipped by 1 base and J by 5 bases; unmatched bases: 9. The CDR3 sequence: CASSQGLLAGGRGDTQYF. DNA of the CDR3: TGCGCCAGCAGCCAAGGTCTACTAGCGGGGGGGCGAGGAGATACGCAGTATTTT.

J is TRBJ2-3 and V is TRBV20-1; 9 positions agree with TRBD2. Germline CDR1 reads DFQATT; CDR2 reads SNEGSKA (reference sequence). The CDR3 extends over 16 amino acids. The junction had 15 bases not matched to a gene; V was cut back by 5 bases and J by 6 bases. The chain's CDR3 is CSAVSGSWGFGDTQYF. In DNA, the CDR3 is TGCAGTGCTGTTAGCGGGAGTTGGGGCTTCGGGGATACGCAGTATTTT.

The chain recombines TRBV20-1 with TRBJ1-1, with D possibly TRBD1 on 5 matching bases. Looked up from germline, CDR1 is DFQATT and CDR2 is SNEGSKA (reference sequence). The CDR3 extends over 13 amino acids. The germline V and J ends were trimmed by 2 bases and 2 bases, with 9 bases remaining between them. The CDR3 coding sequence is TGCAGTGCTAGACTTGGGGGAAACACTGAAGCTTTCTTT. Its protein product is CSARLGGNTEAFF.

The gene calls are TRBV10-1 and TRBJ1-1; 12 bases match TRBD1. Germline V gives CDR1 WNHNN, CDR2 SYGVQD (reference sequence). This CDR3 region has 17 residues. V dropped 0 bases and J dropped 3; count of bases not matched to a gene: 5. The CDR3 coding sequence is TGCGCCAGCAGTGAGTCCGGGACAGGGGGCCTTCACACTGAAGCTTTCTTT. Protein product: CASSESGTGGLHTEAFF.

This clonotype has just a few counts. The chain links TRBV20-1 to TRBJ2-1, with 10 bases aligning to TRBD2. In germline, CDR1 is DFQATT, CDR2 SNEGSKA (reference sequence). This CDR3 comprises 15 residues. V gave up 5 bases and J gave up 6 bases; unmatched junction bases: 10. Here the CDR3 DNA reads TGCAGTGCTCAATTAAGCGGGAGGGCTGTCAATGAGCAGTTCTTC. Translating gives CSAQLSGRAVNEQFF.

The CDR3 nucleotides read TGTGCCAGCAGCCTAAGTCGTCAAATCACCGGGGAGCTGTTTTTT. Translated: CASSLSRQITGELFF. The gene calls are TRBV7-2 and TRBJ2-2; no definite D call. CDR1 and CDR2 (germline): SGHTA, FQGNSA. Trimming pared 5 bases from V and 4 bases from J, leaving 14 bases between. The length of the CDR3 is 15 residues.

This clonotype was counted a few times. The V and J genes are TRBV20-1 and TRBJ1-2; TRBD1 aligns across 9 bases. The CDR3 runs to 13 residues. In germline, CDR1 is DFQATT, CDR2 SNEGSKA (reference sequence). The trim removed 6 bases at V and 8 bases at J, leaving 10 bases unmatched. As DNA, the CDR3 is TGCAGTGCCAGGCAGCGGACAGGGGCCGGCTACACCTTC. Translated, it gives CSARQRTGAGYTF.

The chain links TRBV6-5 to TRBJ1-6; D remains unclear. In germline, CDR1 is MNHEY, CDR2 SVGAGI. CDR3 length: 14 amino acids. With 2 bases removed from V and 8 bases from J, the gap between germline ends came to 10 bases. In DNA form, the CDR3 reads TGTGCCAGCAGTTACAGGGCAAGAGATTCACCCCTCCACTTT. This sequence encodes CASSYRARDSPLHF.

This clonotype was seen a few times. V is TRBV5-1 and J is TRBJ2-7, with 14 bases lining up with TRBD2. V trimming: 4 bases; J trimming: 0 bases; junction bases outside the gene matches: 6. This CDR3 contains 17 residues. The germline gives CDR1 SGHRS, CDR2 YFSETQ. CDR3 DNA sequence: TGCGCCAGCAGCATTGGACTAGCGGGGGGCCTCTCCTACGAGCAGTACTTC. It translates to CASSIGLAGGLSYEQYF.

This clonotype appeared a few times. The chain joins TRBV5-1 to TRBJ2-7, with 7 nucleotides matching TRBD2. CDR3 length: 14 amino acids. Germline CDR1 SGHRS, CDR2 YFSETQ. Unmatched junction bases numbered 6, after V lost 3 bases and J lost 3 bases. The CDR3 loop is CASSSLAGVYEQYF. The CDR3 DNA follows: TGCGCCAGCAGCTCCCTGGCGGGGGTCTACGAGCAGTACTTC.

The gene calls are TRBV12-3 or TRBV12-4 and TRBJ2-7; TRBD1 matches 8 bases. There are 13 residues in the CDR3. V trimming: 7 bases; J trimming: 3 bases; junction bases outside the gene matches: 5. CDR3 sequence (DNA): TGTGCCAGCAAAAGTACAGGGGGCTACGAGCAGTACTTC. Its translation is CASKSTGGYEQYF.

This clonotype came up a few times. The chain combines TRBV30 with TRBJ2-2; TRBD2 might be the D (5 bases). Trimming removed 3 bases at V and 6 bases at J, with 14 bases between. This CDR3 is built from 14 residues. Germline lookup yields CDR1 GTSNPN and CDR2 SVGIG (reference sequence). CDR3 nucleotides: TGTGCCTGGAGATGGAGCGGTCTAGCCGGGGAGCTGTTTTTT. Translation gives CAWRWSGLAGELFF.